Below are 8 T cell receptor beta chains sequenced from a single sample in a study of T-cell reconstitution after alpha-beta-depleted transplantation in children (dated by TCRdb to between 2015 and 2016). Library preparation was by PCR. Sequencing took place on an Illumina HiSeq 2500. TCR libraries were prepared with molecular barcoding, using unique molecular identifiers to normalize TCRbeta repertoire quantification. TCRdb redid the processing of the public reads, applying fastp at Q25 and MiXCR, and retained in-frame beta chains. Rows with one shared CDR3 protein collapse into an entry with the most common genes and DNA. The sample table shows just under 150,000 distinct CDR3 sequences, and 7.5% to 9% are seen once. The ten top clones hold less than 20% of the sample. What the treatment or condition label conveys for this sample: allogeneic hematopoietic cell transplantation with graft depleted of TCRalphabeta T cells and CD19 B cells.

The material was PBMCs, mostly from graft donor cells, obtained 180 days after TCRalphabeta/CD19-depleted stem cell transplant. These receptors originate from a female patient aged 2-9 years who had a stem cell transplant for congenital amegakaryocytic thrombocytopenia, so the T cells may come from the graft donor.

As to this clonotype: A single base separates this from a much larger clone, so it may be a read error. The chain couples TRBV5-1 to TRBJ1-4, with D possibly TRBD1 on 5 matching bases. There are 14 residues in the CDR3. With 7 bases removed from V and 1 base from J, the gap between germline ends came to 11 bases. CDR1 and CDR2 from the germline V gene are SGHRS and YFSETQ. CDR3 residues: CASLDSVTNEKLFF. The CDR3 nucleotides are TGCGCCAGCCTCGACAGCGTAACTAATGAAAAACTGTTTTTT.

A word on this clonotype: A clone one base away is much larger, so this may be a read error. The CDR3 DNA is TGTGACATCAGTGAGTCAGGTGGCGCATCGAGCACTGAAGCTTTCTTT. This encodes CDISESGGASSTEAFF. This chain joins TRBV10-3 and TRBJ1-1; D is ambiguous. CDR3 length: 16 residues. Germline values: CDR1 ENHRY, CDR2 SYGVKD.

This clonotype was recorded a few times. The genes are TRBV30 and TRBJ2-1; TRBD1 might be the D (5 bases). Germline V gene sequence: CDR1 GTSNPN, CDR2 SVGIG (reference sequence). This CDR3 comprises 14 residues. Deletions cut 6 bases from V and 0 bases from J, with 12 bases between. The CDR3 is CACSGDSSYNEQFF. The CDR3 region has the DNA TGTGCCTGTTCTGGAGACAGCTCCTACAATGAGCAGTTCTTC.

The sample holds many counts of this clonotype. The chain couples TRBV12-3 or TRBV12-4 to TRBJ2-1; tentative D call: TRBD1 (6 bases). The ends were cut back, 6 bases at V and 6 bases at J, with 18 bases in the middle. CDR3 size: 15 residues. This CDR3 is CASSLQGPWANEQFF. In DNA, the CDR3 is TGTGCCAGCAGCCTACAGGGTCCCTGGGCCAATGAGCAGTTCTTC.

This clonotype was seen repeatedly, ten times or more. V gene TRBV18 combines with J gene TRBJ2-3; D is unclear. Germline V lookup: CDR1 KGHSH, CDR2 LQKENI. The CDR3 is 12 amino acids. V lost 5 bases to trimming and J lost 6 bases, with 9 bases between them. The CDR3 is CASSSDRDTQYF. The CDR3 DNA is TGTGCCAGCTCATCAGATCGGGATACGCAGTATTTT.

The CDR3 DNA reads as TGTGCCAGCAGCCAGGCGCACGGACCAAACACCATATATTTT. Amino acids: CASSQAHGPNTIYF. V and J are TRBV14 and TRBJ1-3, with D uncertain. The CDR3 runs 14 residues. V lost 3 bases and J 6 bases, leaving 12 bases between the germline ends. Germline CDR1 and CDR2: SGHDN and FVKESK.

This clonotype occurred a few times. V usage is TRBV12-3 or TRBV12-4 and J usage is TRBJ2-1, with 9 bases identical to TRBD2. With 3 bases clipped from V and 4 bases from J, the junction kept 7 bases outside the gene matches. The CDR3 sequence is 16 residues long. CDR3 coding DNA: TGTGCCAGCAGTTTCCCGGCACTAGCGGGTTACAATGAGCAGTTCTTC. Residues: CASSFPALAGYNEQFF.

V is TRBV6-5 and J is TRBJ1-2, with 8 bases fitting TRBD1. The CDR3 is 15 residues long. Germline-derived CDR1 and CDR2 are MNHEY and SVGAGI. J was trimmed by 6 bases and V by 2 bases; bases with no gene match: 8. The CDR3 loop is CASSYRDRIFNGYTF. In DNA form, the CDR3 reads TGTGCCAGCAGTTACCGGGACAGGATATTCAATGGCTACACCTTC.